The T cell receptor (beta chain) under discussion was sequenced for a study of T cell responses to AZD1222 COVID-19 vaccine. Regarding the study as a whole: Baseline seropositivity occurred in only six AZD1222 recipients. Possibly, clonal diversity was underestimated; donors were largely white British and included more females.

This clone was seen a handful of times. Its cognate antigen is unknown. The length of the CDR3 is 17 residues. With 0 bases clipped from V and 6 bases from J, the junction kept 11 bases outside the gene matches. CDR1 and CDR2 (germline): MDHEN, SYDVKM. TCRdb keeps only in-frame clones here, not all; method: immunoSEQ multiplex PCR. The table includes about 82,000 clones, 80% to 90% detected once. V is TRBV28 and J is TRBJ1-3, with 7 positions matching TRBD1. The material was peripheral blood, obtained 28 days after the second AZD1222 dose. This sequence was found in an adult who received the AZD1222 COVID-19 vaccine. Here the CDR3 reads CASSLWGVGQTENTIYF. CDR3 DNA: TGTGCCAGCAGTTTATGGGGAGTGGGACAGACCGAAAACACCATATATTTT.